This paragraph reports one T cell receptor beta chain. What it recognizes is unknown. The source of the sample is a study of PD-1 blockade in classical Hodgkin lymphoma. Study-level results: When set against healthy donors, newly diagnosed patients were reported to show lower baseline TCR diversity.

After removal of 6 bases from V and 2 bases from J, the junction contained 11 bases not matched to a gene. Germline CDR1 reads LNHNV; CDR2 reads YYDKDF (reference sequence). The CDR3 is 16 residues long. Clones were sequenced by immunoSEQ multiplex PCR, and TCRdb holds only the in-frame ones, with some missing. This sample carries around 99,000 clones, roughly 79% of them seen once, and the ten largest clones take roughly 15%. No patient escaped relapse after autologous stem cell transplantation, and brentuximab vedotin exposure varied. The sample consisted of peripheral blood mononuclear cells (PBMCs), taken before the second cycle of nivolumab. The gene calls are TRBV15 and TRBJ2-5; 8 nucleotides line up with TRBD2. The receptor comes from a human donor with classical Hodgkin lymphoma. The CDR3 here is CATRGAAGDRQETQYF. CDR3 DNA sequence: TGTGCCACCAGAGGGGCAGCGGGGGATAGACAAGAGACCCAGTACTTC.